This T cell receptor (beta chain) was retrieved from a study of cytomegalovirus exposure and HLA in healthy donors. Primers included in the PCR were 60 Vbeta and 13 Jbeta primers. The table came from immunoSEQ multiplex PCR; TCRdb's copy has only in-frame clones and leaves some out. The repertoire consists of approximately 210,000 clones, with more than 60% occurring once and the leading ten covering approximately 2.1%. This CDR3 has 19 amino acids. V lost 4 bases and J lost 3; bases outside the gene matches: 13. Germline lookup yields CDR1 PRHDT and CDR2 FYEKMQ (reference sequence). This clonotype originated in a woman under 40 in good health and CMV-seropositive. The rearrangement links TRBV13 to TRBJ2-7; 15 nucleotides align to TRBD2. Sequenced: PBMCs. The CDR3 region is CASSSLEGLAGGFRYEQYF. The CDR3 region has the DNA TGTGCCAGCAGCTCGCTCGAGGGACTAGCGGGGGGCTTTCGCTACGAGCAGTACTTC.